This TCR beta chain was obtained from a study of vaccination and CD4 T cells after COVID-19 (dated by TCRdb to the early 2020s). For the wider study: Convalescent patients had a positive SARS-CoV-2 result on nasal swab PCR, and of these patients, several had mild disease and one had severe disease. Six males and four females were included in the convalescent cohort, with two Hispanic individuals, seven Caucasians, two Asians and one multiracial person represented. Two doses of either the Pfizer-BioNTech BNT162b2 vaccine (n=8) or the Moderna mRNA-1273 vaccine (n=2) were administered to participants. Post-COVID blood samples were collected from convalescent patients a median of around 96 days after diagnosis, with a range of roughly 30 to 170 days. Post-vaccine blood samples were obtained a median of approximately 74 days after the second vaccine dose, with a range of roughly 13 to 250 days. Culture stimuli were overlapping spike peptide pools from SARS-CoV-2 and from the common cold coronaviruses HCoV-NL63, HCoV-OC43 and HCoV-229E. As controls, cultures received a CEFX viral epitope pool (the positive control), an HIV-1 Nef peptide pool (the negative control), or no peptide at all. In approximately eleven COVID-19 convalescent patients and a few infection-naive healthy vaccine recipients, the spike-specific CD4+ TCR repertoire before mRNA vaccination was compared with the repertoire after mRNA vaccination.

Overall study outcomes, separate from this receptor: In convalescent patients, a median approximately 86% of post-vaccine SARS-CoV-2-reactive clones were detected only after vaccination, and vaccine-specific priming was suggested by this finding. Of the vaccine-specific clones found in convalescent patients, nearly all (304 of 307) were mono-reactive for SARS-CoV-2 spike instead of being cross-reactive with common cold coronaviruses. The study included relatively few convalescent patients and did not analyze early timepoints after natural infection. The median number of SARS-CoV-2-reactive clonotypes rose from 21 after infection to 38 after vaccination, but the change was not significant.

The table lists this clonotype with a few counts. Its antigen is not yet known. Qualities for individual bases were not recorded, and no much larger clone is one base off. Read against the paper, the sample's treatment or condition label means: approximately 10-day PBMC culture with coronavirus spike peptide pools or control peptides (ViraFEST assay). The ViraFEST assay was used in the study, in which antigen-specific T cells were expanded with peptide pools and expanded clonotypes were subsequently identified by TCR sequencing. Positive SARS-CoV-2 PCR tests in the convalescent patients dated from March to December 2020, before Alpha, Beta and Delta variants emerged in the United States. About 2 million PBMCs per well were cultured in IMDM with 5% human AB serum and about 9.7 IU/ml IL-2, plus 10 ug/ml peptide pools. On days 3 and 7, half of the culture medium was replaced with fresh IL-2-containing medium. After approximately 11 days of culture, CD4+ T cells were isolated by negative selection with the EasySep CD4+ T cell isolation kit. Ficoll-Paque Plus gradient centrifugation was used to isolate PBMCs from whole blood, and the isolated PBMCs were then either used fresh or cryopreserved at -140C. Triplicate wells were generally used for each culture condition.

The library was built by means of PCR. TCR sequencing of DNA from cultured CD4+ T cells used the Oncomine TCR Beta short-read assay at the Johns Hopkins FTIC core. The QIAamp micro DNA kit was used to extract genomic DNA from the cultured CD4+ T cells. The Oncomine TCR Beta libraries from cultured CD4+ T cells were pooled using unique dual indexes and then sequenced on an Illumina iSeq 100. Turning to the authors' computational methods: Non-productive sequences were removed, and CDR3s not starting with C, not ending with F or W, or shorter than 7 amino acids were discarded. The MANAFEST web application was used to identify antigen-specific clonotypes by comparing peptide-stimulated wells against reference wells and other culture wells. To be called positive, a clone needed an FDR below 0.05, an odds ratio above 5, and a productive frequency above 0.1% in at least two of three replicate wells. Clonotypes that were significantly expanded in both SARS-CoV-2 spike wells and at least one common cold coronavirus spike condition were defined as cross-reactive. CDR3 homology was assessed with Levenshtein distances (stringdist) and unrooted phylogenetic trees (ape) in R version 3.6.1. Using fastp at Q25 and MiXCR, TCRdb reprocessed the public reads and kept productive beta chains. Duplicate CDR3 protein sequences are folded into a single record with the most common DNA and genes. The V and J calls here are based on TCRdb, not the publication. The sample records over 15,000 distinct CDR3 sequences, 31% of which are singletons. Around 16% of the sample comes from the top ten.

The CDR3 runs 13 residues from the cysteine to the phenylalanine. CDR3 DNA only is kept here, 39 bases in frame from base 1. Looking up the germline V gene yields CDR1 MDHEN and CDR2 SYDVKM. The trim is 8 bases for V and 7 bases for J, with a gap of 17 bases between the germline ends. The chain was built from TRBV28 and TRBJ1-1, with the D segment identity uncertain. This sequence was found in a human donor with COVID-19. The material sequenced was cultured CD4+ T cells from blood. In nucleotide form, the sequence is TGTGCCAGCTCTACTTCGCGGGCTAATGAAGCTTTCTTT. Its product reads: CASSTSRANEAFF.